These T cell receptor beta chains were read from a single sample in a study of cytomegalovirus exposure and HLA in healthy donors. The protocol was immunoSEQ multiplex PCR, while the TCRdb copy is restricted to in-frame clones and leaves out a portion. Of roughly 150,000 clones listed, approximately 86% were seen once; the top ten hold 6.5% to 7.5%. The material sequenced was PBMCs. These receptors all stem from a woman aged 45 to 65 in good health and CMV-seropositive. CDR3s leave out the opening cysteine and the closing phenylalanine or tryptophan.

>TRBV29-1|TRBJ1-2
SGAGPNYGYT
>TRBV30|TRBJ2-7
AWGPLQGQSYEQY
>TRBV6-1|TRBJ2-3
ASSGGGGPTQY
>TRBV5-1|TRBJ2-7
ASSVSGTALREQY
>TRBV12-5|TRBJ2-1
ASGLVAGTIIEQF
>TRBV5-6|TRBJ1-2
ASSSRGVYGYT
>TRBV4-1|TRBJ1-4
ASSQEEIGHDNEKLF
>TRBV5-4|TRBJ2-7
ASSPGQPGLAGYEQY
>TRBV19|TRBJ1-3
ATMTAGNTIY
>TRBV6-1|TRBJ2-5
ASSEALAGVEETQY
>TRBV6-1|TRBJ2-3
ASSEWTASTDTQY
>TRBV11-2|TRBJ2-7
ASSHKGLGSYEQY
>TRBV7-9|TRBJ2-1
SSSYRTSDFVNEQF
>TRBV5-1|TRBJ1-2
ASSLGSTVPIPNYGYT
>TRBV7-2|TRBJ2-1
ASSRAPLVGEQF
>TRBV5-6|TRBJ1-5
ASSFGRGGRPQH
>TRBV7-8|TRBJ1-5
ASSLGTGGDQPQH
>TRBV9|TRBJ1-4
ASSVGTGGNEKLF
>TRBV7-2|TRBJ1-3
ASSLRASSGNTIY
>TRBV10-2|TRBJ2-7
ASSDNGGGIYEQY
>TRBV30|TRBJ2-7
AGMWGVSSYEQY
>TRBV5-6|TRBJ1-5
ASSLSTGEPQH
>TRBV9|TRBJ2-1
ASSETSGTNNEQF
>TRBV30|TRBJ2-7
AWSVGLLAGGYEQY
>TRBV7-9|TRBJ1-6
SSNAGNSPLH
>TRBV5-1|TRBJ2-1
ASSYQGGHYNEQF
>TRBV5-4|TRBJ1-4
ASSTRDRGGKLF